These 21 T cell receptor beta chains came from one sample sequenced in a study of blood T cell repertoires in COVID-19. TCRdb's table, derived via immunoSEQ multiplex PCR, lists solely in-frame clones and lacks some. The repertoire holds 250,000 to 300,000 clones, 75% to 90% seen once, with less than 15% in the top ten. The sample was peripheral blood. These receptor sequences come from a woman between 70 and 85 years old with COVID-19, enrolled during active disease.

This clone was detected only once. This chain links TRBV28 with TRBJ1-2, with 9 nucleotides matching TRBD1. J gave up 6 bases and V 5 bases, and 7 bases lay outside the gene matches. The CDR3 is 14 residues long. CDR1 is MDHEN, CDR2 SYDVKM, per germline. The CDR3 spells CASSPGTGFDGYTF. The DNA for the CDR3 is TGTGCCAGCAGTCCGGGGACAGGGTTTGATGGCTACACCTTC.

The CDR3 bases are TGTGCCAGTAGTATAGCCCCCCAGGGAAATAGCAATCAGCCCCAGCATTTT. This encodes CASSIAPQGNSNQPQHF. The chain uses TRBV19 and TRBJ1-5; a weak D match, TRBD1 (5 bases). The CDR3 contains 17 residues. V was shortened by 1 base and J by 0 bases, with 13 bases between the two germline ends. CDR1 and CDR2 (germline): LNHDA, SQIVND (reference sequence).

The chain is built from TRBV24-1 and TRBJ2-2; D is ambiguous. V lost 9 bases to trimming and J lost 0 bases, with 10 bases between them. Germline-derived CDR1 and CDR2 are KGHDR and SFDVKD. The CDR3 is 14 amino acids. CDR3 sequence reads: CATRPSANTGELFF. For the CDR3, the DNA is TGTGCCACCCGCCCTTCAGCGAACACCGGGGAGCTGTTTTTT.

This chain connects TRBV11-2 to TRBJ2-3, with D tentatively TRBD1 (6 bases). The ends were cut back, 1 base at V and 4 bases at J, with 9 bases in the middle. This CDR3 contains 14 residues. The germline gives CDR1 SGHAT, CDR2 FQNNGV. As DNA, the CDR3 is TGTGCCAGCAGCTTAGGCAGGGGAGCAGATACGCAGTATTTT. This codes for CASSLGRGADTQYF.

The chain links TRBV30 to TRBJ1-1; no clear D gene. This CDR3 has 13 residues. Germline V gene data show CDR1 as GTSNPN and CDR2 as SVGIG (reference sequence). V gave up 0 bases and J gave up 4 bases, with 9 bases separating them. The CDR3 DNA sequence: TGTGCCTGGAGTGTACTCGAGATCACTGAAGCTTTCTTT. Residues: CAWSVLEITEAFF.

The J gene is TRBJ2-7, the V gene TRBV6-1; D remains ambiguous. Trimming pared 1 base from V and 3 bases from J, leaving 4 bases between. This CDR3 has 12 amino acids. Per germline, CDR1 MNHNS and CDR2 SASEGT. The CDR3 DNA is TGTGCCAGCAGTGAAGGTTACTACGAGCAGTACTTC. Translation: CASSEGYYEQYF.

The chain combines TRBV5-1 with TRBJ2-5, with D hard to call. CDR1 SGHRS and CDR2 YFSETQ come from the germline V gene. This CDR3 has 12 residues. Trimming pared 7 bases from V and 3 bases from J, leaving 10 bases between. The CDR3 DNA sequence: TGCGCCAGCCTCCAGGAAGAAGAGACCCAGTACTTC. Amino acid sequence: CASLQEEETQYF. Using reference TRBV5-1 and TRBJ2-5 for the parts outside the CDR3, the full variable domain is KAGVTQTPRYLIKTRGQQVTLSCSPISGHRSVSWYQQTPGQGLQFLFEYFSETQRNKGNFPGRFSGRQFSNSRSEMNVSTLELGDSALYLCASLQEEETQYFGPGTRLLVL.

V usage is TRBV2 and J usage is TRBJ1-1; tentative D call: TRBD1 (5 bases). Trimming removed 4 bases at V and 0 bases at J, with 9 bases between. This CDR3 comprises 14 residues. Germline V gene lookup returns CDR1 SNHLY and CDR2 FYNNEI. CDR3 protein: CASSATALNTEAFF. The DNA for the CDR3 is TGTGCCAGCAGTGCGACAGCTTTGAACACTGAAGCTTTCTTT. The whole variable domain, remainder taken from reference TRBV2 and TRBJ1-1, is EPEVTQTPSHQVTQMGQEVILRCVPISNHLYFYWYRQILGQKVEFLVSFYNNEISEKSEIFDDQFSVERPDGSNFTLKIRSTKLEDSAMYFCASSATALNTEAFFGQGTRLTVV.

This clone has a single count. The chain combines TRBV27 with TRBJ1-5; D is unclear. This CDR3 has 13 amino acids. CDR1 is MNHEY, CDR2 SMNVEV, per germline (reference sequence). V lost 2 bases, J lost 5 bases, and 7 bases lay in between. DNA of the CDR3: TGTGCCAGCAGTTTAGCAAGCTATCAGCCCCAGCATTTT. This translates into CASSLASYQPQHF.

This chain uses TRBV6-5 with TRBJ2-4; a weak D match, TRBD2 (5 bases). CDR1 is MNHEY, CDR2 SVGAGI, per germline. This CDR3 has 15 residues. Trimming took off 6 bases at V and 4 bases at J, with 16 bases between the two ends. The CDR3 DNA reads TGTGCCAGCAGGGACTCCGGCCCCGAGAAAAACATTCAGTACTTC. Translation gives CASRDSGPEKNIQYF.

The CDR3 DNA reads as TGTGCCAGCACCGACAGGAGAACTGAAGCTTTCTTT. It translates to CASTDRRTEAFF. The genes are TRBV6-5 and TRBJ1-1, with D possibly TRBD1 on 6 matching bases. The CDR3 consists of 12 residues. V dropped 7 bases and J dropped 5 bases, with 11 bases sitting between them. The germline gives CDR1 MNHEY, CDR2 SVGAGI.

The rearrangement joins TRBV6-6 to TRBJ1-4, with 10 bases that match TRBD1. The CDR3 has 15 amino acids. J gave up 9 bases and V 6 bases, and 10 bases lay outside the gene matches. From germline, CDR1 is MNHNY and CDR2 SVGAGI (reference sequence). The chain's CDR3 is CASSHRDRGMKKLFF. CDR3 nucleotide sequence: TGTGCCAGCAGCCACCGGGACAGGGGTATGAAAAAACTGTTTTTT.

J is TRBJ2-5 and V is TRBV27, with 8 bases matching TRBD1. Unmatched junction bases numbered 0, after V lost 2 bases and J lost 4 bases. The CDR3 has 13 residues. Per the germline V gene, CDR1 is MNHEY and CDR2 is SMNVEV (reference sequence). The CDR3 coding sequence is TGTGCCAGCAGTTTAACAGGGGGAGAGACCCAGTACTTC. It encodes CASSLTGGETQYF.

This chain connects TRBV30 to TRBJ2-5; TRBD1 matches 12 bases. The CDR3 extends over 15 amino acids. Germline CDR1 is GTSNPN and CDR2 is SVGIG (reference sequence). V shed 0 bases, J shed 6 bases, and the junction held 5 bases outside the gene matches. The CDR3 DNA reads TGTGCCTGGAGTGTAGGGACAGGGGGCGCGAAGACCCAGTACTTC. It specifies CAWSVGTGGAKTQYF.

The CDR3 here is CASRDRRMQTYEQYF. CDR3 coding DNA: TGTGCCAGCAGGGACAGGAGAATGCAAACCTACGAGCAGTACTTC. The chain joins TRBV2 to TRBJ2-7; 7 bases are a match to TRBD1. The germline CDR1 and CDR2 sequences are SNHLY and FYNNEI. There are 15 residues in the CDR3. V was clipped by 6 bases and J by 2 bases; unmatched bases: 10.

J is TRBJ2-7 and V is TRBV11-3, with 7 nucleotides matching TRBD1. CDR1 is SGHNT and CDR2 is YENEEA in the germline V gene. After removal of 5 bases from V and 0 bases from J, the junction contained 4 bases not matched to a gene. The length of the CDR3 is 14 residues. The CDR3 loop is CASSPRDSSYEQYF. DNA of the CDR3: TGTGCCAGCAGCCCCCGGGACAGCTCCTACGAGCAGTACTTC.

J is TRBJ2-3 and V is TRBV3-1 (or the pseudogene TRBV3-2); 8 nucleotides match TRBD2. CDR3 length: 18 residues. The V and J ends lost 1 base and 1 base, in that order; junction bases with no gene match: 10. The germline gives CDR1 LGHDT, CDR2 YNNKEL (reference sequence). The CDR3 DNA reads TGTGCCAGCAGCCAAGGTCAATCGGGGGGGCCTCGCACAGATACGCAGTATTTT. It specifies CASSQGQSGGPRTDTQYF.

The chain has TRBV10-2 and TRBJ2-1, with 10 bases matching TRBD2. In germline, CDR1 is WSHSY, CDR2 SAAADI. Unmatched junction bases numbered 12, after V lost 6 bases and J lost 10 bases. There are 15 residues in the CDR3. CDR3: CASRESGGAAGEQFF. CDR3 DNA sequence: TGCGCCAGCAGAGAAAGCGGGGGGGCCGCCGGCGAGCAGTTCTTC.

J is TRBJ2-5 and V is TRBV7-2, with 7 bases fitting TRBD2. The CDR3 covers 14 residues. V shed 7 bases, J shed 1 base, and the junction held 6 bases outside the gene matches. Germline CDR1 reads SGHTA; CDR2 reads FQGNSA. CDR3 sequence reads: CASNFGGGQETQYF. The CDR3 DNA follows: TGTGCCAGCAACTTTGGGGGGGGCCAAGAGACCCAGTACTTC.

This clone appeared a single time. The chain uses TRBV6-1 and TRBJ1-3; 10 nucleotides match TRBD1. The CDR3 is 16 amino acids. Germline trimming cut 2 bases from V and 2 bases from J; bases unmatched to any gene: 3. From germline, CDR1 is MNHNS and CDR2 SASEGT. CDR3 amino acids: CASSERGQGAGNTIYF. Written as DNA, the CDR3 is TGTGCCAGCAGTGAAAGAGGACAGGGGGCTGGAAACACCATATATTTT.

The chain uses TRBV7-9 and TRBJ2-1; 10 nucleotides match TRBD2. The V gene end was trimmed by 1 base and the J gene end by 5 bases; junction bases not matched to a gene: 2. CDR3 length: 15 amino acids. Germline CDR1 reads SEHNR; CDR2 reads FQNEAQ (reference sequence). As DNA, the CDR3 is TGTGCCAGCAGCTTAGTAGCGGGGGGTAACAATGAGCAGTTCTTC. It encodes CASSLVAGGNNEQFF.